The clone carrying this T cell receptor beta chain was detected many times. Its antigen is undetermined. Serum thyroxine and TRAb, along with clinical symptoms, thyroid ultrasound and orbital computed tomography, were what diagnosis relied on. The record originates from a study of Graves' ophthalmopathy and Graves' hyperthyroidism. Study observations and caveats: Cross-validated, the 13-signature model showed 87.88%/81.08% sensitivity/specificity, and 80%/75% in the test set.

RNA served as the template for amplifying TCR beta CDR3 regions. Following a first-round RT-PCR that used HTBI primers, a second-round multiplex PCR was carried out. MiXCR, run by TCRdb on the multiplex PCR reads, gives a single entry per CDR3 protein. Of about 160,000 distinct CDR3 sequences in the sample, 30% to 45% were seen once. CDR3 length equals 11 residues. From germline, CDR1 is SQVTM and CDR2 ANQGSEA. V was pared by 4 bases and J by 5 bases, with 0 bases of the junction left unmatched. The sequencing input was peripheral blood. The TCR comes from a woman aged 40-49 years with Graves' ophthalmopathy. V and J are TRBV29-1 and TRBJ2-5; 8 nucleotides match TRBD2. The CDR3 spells CSVAGGETQYF. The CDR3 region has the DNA TGCAGCGTTGCGGGAGGGGAGACCCAGTACTTC. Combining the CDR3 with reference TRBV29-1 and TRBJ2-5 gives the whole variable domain SAVISQKPSRDICQRGTSLTIQCQVDSQVTMMFWYRQQPGQSLTLIATANQGSEATYESGFVIDKFPISRPNLTFSTLTVSNMSPEDSSIYLCSVAGGETQYFGPGTRLLVL.